This is a list of T cell receptor beta chains from one sample in a study of T-cell memory formation after mild COVID-19. TCRdb re-called the 5' RACE reads with MiXCR, one entry per CDR3 protein. The top ten clones hold approximately 5.2% of a sample with 120,000 or so distinct CDR3 sequences, 15% to 20% of them seen once. Sequenced: PBMCs or a T cell subset sorted from them (not recorded which). These receptors were taken from a man aged 18 to 30 who had mild COVID-19 (a few samples of this study predate the infection). Cell type and time point are not known. Each CDR3 is given with its conserved first and last residue. A D gene is named only where the DNA matches it firmly. Expanded clones are given a class, and other clones once, few, many or no size at all.

cdr3_nt cdr3_aa clone_size d_call j_call v_call
TGTGCCAGCACCTCGGAAGCTTTCCAGACCCAGTACTTC CASTSEAFQTQYF - - TRBJ2-5 TRBV12-3/TRBV12-4
TGTGCTAGCAGCTTAGGGCGGGCGGGCCAAGAGACCCAGTACTTC CASSLGRAGQETQYF - - TRBJ2-5 TRBV7-7
TGTGCCAGCAGTTCTCCGAGGGCACCCGGGGGGGATACGCAGTATTTT CASSSPRAPGGDTQYF many TRBD2 TRBJ2-3 TRBV12-3/TRBV12-4
TGTGCCAGCAGTTTAGGACAGGGGAACTCCGGGGAGCTGTTTTTT CASSLGQGNSGELFF few TRBD1 TRBJ2-2 TRBV12-3/TRBV12-4
TGTGCCAGCAGCTTAGAGGGAGGGTATCAGCCCCAGCATTTT CASSLEGGYQPQHF few - TRBJ1-5 TRBV7-8
TGCAGTGCCAGACGTAGCGGGGGGGCGGATGAGCAGTTCTTC CSARRSGGADEQFF many TRBD2 TRBJ2-1 TRBV20-1
TGTGCCAGCAGCGAGACGGGGGGCCATCAGCCCCAGCATTTT CASSETGGHQPQHF few - TRBJ1-5 TRBV6-6
TGCGCCAGCAGCCAAGTAGGCAGGGGGATGAACACTGAAGCTTTCTTT CASSQVGRGMNTEAFF few TRBD1 TRBJ1-1 TRBV4-1
TGTGCCAGCAGCTTGGTGGGCCCAGGGGATACGCAGTATTTT CASSLVGPGDTQYF - - TRBJ2-3 TRBV7-2
TGTGCCAGTAGTATAGTCGGCGGAAACACCATATATTTT CASSIVGGNTIYF - - TRBJ1-3 TRBV19
TGTGCCAGCAGCAAGGACTATCTCAAATACAATGAGCAGTTCTTC CASSKDYLKYNEQFF few - TRBJ2-1 TRBV7-2
TGTGCCAGCAGTCCGAACCGGGTAACCCAGTACTTC CASSPNRVTQYF - - TRBJ2-5 TRBV14
TGCAGTGCTAGAGATTCGAGAGGGCGAGTCGGTGGCTACACCTTC CSARDSRGRVGGYTF - - TRBJ1-2 TRBV20-1
TGTGCCAGCTCACCACTGCGGGGAGTAGGGAGCTACAATGAGCAGTTCTTC CASSPLRGVGSYNEQFF - - TRBJ2-1 TRBV18
TGTGCCAGCAGCTTGGGCCGCTCTGGGGCCAACGTCCTGACTTTC CASSLGRSGANVLTF few - TRBJ2-6 TRBV5-4
TGTGCCAGCAGCTCTAGCAAGGGAGATACGCAGTATTTT CASSSSKGDTQYF - - TRBJ2-3 TRBV7-2
TGTGCCAGCAGCCAAGGACTAGGCTGGGCCCAGTACTTC CASSQGLGWAQYF few TRBD2 TRBJ2-5 TRBV2
TGTGCCAGCAGCTTGGGGACGACAGAGGAGCATGAGCAGTTCTTC CASSLGTTEEHEQFF - - TRBJ2-1 TRBV5-6
TGTGCCAGCAGCCTCACTAGCGGGGGGGTGAGTGAGCAGTTCTTC CASSLTSGGVSEQFF few TRBD2 TRBJ2-1 TRBV7-2
TGTGCCAGCAGCTACACCCCGGGGAGGAACACTGAAGCTTTCTTT CASSYTPGRNTEAFF many - TRBJ1-1 TRBV5-5
TGCGCCAGCAGCCACCTTCTAGCGGGGGGCGTCGATGAGCAGTTCTTC CASSHLLAGGVDEQFF few TRBD2 TRBJ2-1 TRBV4-3
TGCAGTGCTAGACCCCCGGAAAGGGACACTGAAGCTTTCTTT CSARPPERDTEAFF few - TRBJ1-1 TRBV20-1
TGCAGTGCTAGAGAGGGGGGGATCACCGGGGAGCTGTTTTTT CSAREGGITGELFF - TRBD2 TRBJ2-2 TRBV20-1
TGTGCCAGCAGCTCCTCGGGGGGGAGTGAGCAGTACTTC CASSSSGGSEQYF few TRBD2 TRBJ2-7 TRBV7-9
TGCGCCAGCAGGAGCCAAGGGGATGAGCAGTTCTTC CASRSQGDEQFF - - TRBJ2-1 TRBV5-1
TGCAGTGCTAGCAACAGGGTCGAGACCCAGTACTTC CSASNRVETQYF few - TRBJ2-5 TRBV20-1
TGTGCCAGCAGCAGGGACAGGGGCAATGAAAAACTGTTTTTT CASSRDRGNEKLFF - TRBD1 TRBJ1-4 TRBV7-2
TGTGCCAGCAGCCAAGAGTCTGAGTATCAGCCCCAGCATTTT CASSQESEYQPQHF - - TRBJ1-5 TRBV4-2
TGTGCCAGCAGCCAAGCCCCAACACCAGATACGCAGTATTTT CASSQAPTPDTQYF - - TRBJ2-3 TRBV3-1
TGCGCCAGCAGTTACGACGCCCGACAGGCGGGTGGCTACACCTTC CASSYDARQAGGYTF - - TRBJ1-2 TRBV5-1
TGTGCCACCACCCCCACAGGGCTAACTGAAGCTTTCTTT CATTPTGLTEAFF - - TRBJ1-1 TRBV2